This entry lists 22 T cell receptor beta chains sequenced from one sample in a study of OX40 agonist ivuxolimab in advanced cancers. Using immunoSEQ multiplex PCR, the repertoire was profiled, and TCRdb retains in-frame clones only, with some absent. The sample has about 84,000 clones, around 83% seen once; the top ten hold approximately 0.2%. The sequences come from CD4+ or CD8+ T cells sorted from blood, collected in a trial of the OX40 agonist ivuxolimab. The origin of the receptors is an adult with an advanced solid tumor such as melanoma, head and neck, liver or kidney cancer.

V and J are TRBV18 and TRBJ2-7; 9 bases align to TRBD1. V dropped 3 bases and J dropped 3; count of bases not matched to a gene: 12. The CDR3 has 17 residues. Germline-derived CDR1 and CDR2 are KGHSH and LQKENI. CDR3 amino acids: CASSPFVLTGQGYEQYF. The CDR3 DNA follows: TGTGCCAGCTCACCTTTCGTCTTAACGGGACAGGGCTACGAGCAGTACTTC. Looking up the rest from reference TRBV18 and TRBJ2-7 gives the full variable domain: NAGVMQNPRHLVRRRGQEARLRCSPMKGHSHVYWYRQLPEEGLKFMVYLQKENIIDESGMPKERFSAEFPKEGPSILRIQQVVRGDSAAYFCASSPFVLTGQGYEQYFGPGTRLTVT.

This clone was counted between two and nine times. The chain has TRBV7-2 and TRBJ2-1; no clear D. The CDR3 runs to 13 residues. V shed 1 base and J shed 6 bases, with 7 bases lying between them. The germline CDR1 and CDR2 sequences are SGHTA and FQGNSA. Written as DNA, the CDR3 is TGTGCCAGCAGCTTAGGGACGCTCAATGAGCAGTTCTTC. Translated: CASSLGTLNEQFF. Based on the CDR3 plus reference TRBV7-2 and TRBJ2-1, the full variable domain is GAGVSQSPSNKVTEKGKDVELRCDPISGHTALYWYRQSLGQGLEFLIYFQGNSAPDKSGLPSDRFSAERTGGSVSTLTIQRTQQEDSAVYLCASSLGTLNEQFFGPGTRLTVL.

J is TRBJ1-2 and V is TRBV19; tentatively, D is TRBD1 (5 bases). The CDR3 spans 12 residues. In germline, CDR1 is LNHDA, CDR2 SQIVND (reference sequence). V was trimmed by 6 bases and J by 7 bases, leaving 12 bases between them. CDR3 amino acids: CASSRGASGYTF. The CDR3 nucleotides read TGTGCCAGTAGCCGAGGGGCTAGTGGCTACACCTTC.

This chain uses TRBV19 with TRBJ1-6; perhaps TRBD1 as D (6 bases). V lost 5 bases to trimming and J lost 9 bases, with 17 bases between them. CDR1 and CDR2 (germline): LNHDA, SQIVND (reference sequence). The CDR3 spans 15 residues. The DNA of the CDR3 is TGTGCCAGTAGTGGACAGCCTGCCGGCGTTTCACCCCTCCACTTT. Translated, it gives CASSGQPAGVSPLHF.

V usage is TRBV5-6 and J usage is TRBJ1-3; D uncertain. Germline-derived CDR1 and CDR2 are SGHDT and YYEEEE. The ends were cut back, 0 bases at V and 2 bases at J, with 6 bases in the middle. The CDR3 has 14 amino acids. CDR3 loop: CASSLGQPGNTIYF. CDR3 in DNA: TGTGCCAGCAGCTTGGGACAACCTGGAAACACCATATATTTT.

The chain has TRBV11-1 and TRBJ2-3, with D perhaps TRBD1 (6 bases). The V gene lost 3 bases and the J gene lost 0 bases, with 10 bases spanning the gap. The germline V gene encodes CDR1 SGHAT and CDR2 FQDESV (reference sequence). The CDR3 consists of 15 residues. The CDR3 loop reads CASSFRQGSTDTQYF. The CDR3 region has the DNA TGTGCCAGCAGCTTCAGGCAGGGGAGCACAGATACGCAGTATTTT. The full variable domain, rest sourced from reference TRBV11-1 and TRBJ2-3, is EAEVAQSPRYKITEKSQAVAFWCDPISGHATLYWYRQILGQGPELLVQFQDESVVDDSQLPKDRFSAERLKGVDSTLKIQPAELGDSAMYLCASSFRQGSTDTQYFGPGTRLTVL.

This clone has more than one count but fewer than ten. This chain uses TRBV7-9 with TRBJ1-6, with D possibly matching TRBD1 (5 bases). Trimming removed 3 bases from V and 14 bases from J, with 17 bases in between. CDR3 size: 14 residues. Germline V gene sequence: CDR1 SEHNR, CDR2 FQNEAQ (reference sequence). CDR3 DNA: TGTGCCAGCAGCTTGACCCGGGACCTCAGGACCCTCCACTTT. Translation: CASSLTRDLRTLHF.

The gene calls are TRBV6-1 and TRBJ1-2; a possible D gene is TRBD1 (5 bases). The CDR3 length is 15 residues. Trimming pared 5 bases from V and 2 bases from J, leaving 15 bases between. Germline V CDR1 and CDR2: MNHNS, SASEGT. CDR3 residues: CASSSPPGGNYGYTF. CDR3 nucleotide sequence: TGTGCCAGCAGTTCCCCCCCCGGGGGAAACTATGGCTACACCTTC.

The V and J genes are TRBV20-1 and TRBJ1-1; 7 bases align to TRBD1. This CDR3 region has 11 residues. CDR1 is DFQATT, CDR2 SNEGSKA, per germline (reference sequence). V lost 3 bases and J lost 11; bases outside the gene matches: 6. The CDR3: CSASSGGVAFF. For the CDR3, the DNA is TGCAGTGCTAGCTCAGGGGGTGTCGCTTTCTTT.

The chain is built from TRBV5-8 and TRBJ1-1, with TRBD1 as a possible D gene (5 bases). Germline V CDR1 and CDR2: SGHTS, YDEGEE. This CDR3 contains 14 residues. Trimming removed 4 bases at V and 4 bases at J, with 14 bases between. CDR3 sequence (DNA): TGTGCCAGCAGCCCCTCGGGGGGGAGCACTGAAGCTTTCTTT. This encodes CASSPSGGSTEAFF.

This clone has only one observation. The chain combines TRBV5-1 with TRBJ2-3; 8 nucleotides agree with TRBD2. With V trimmed by 1 base and J by 1 base, 8 bases remained unmatched. From germline, CDR1 is SGHRS and CDR2 YFSETQ. There are 17 residues in the CDR3. The CDR3 loop is CASSLYGGAEGTDTQYF. CDR3 coding DNA: TGCGCCAGCAGCTTGTACGGGGGGGCCGAGGGCACAGATACGCAGTATTTT.

The CDR3 DNA reads as TGCGCCAGCAGCCAAGCCCCTGATGTTCGGGGCTCCCCCTACGAGCAGTACTTC. Translated: CASSQAPDVRGSPYEQYF. V gene TRBV4-1 combines with J gene TRBJ2-7; the D call may be TRBD1 or TRBD2 (5 bases each). V was pared by 1 base and J by 2 bases, with 21 bases between. This CDR3 spans 18 amino acids. CDR1 and CDR2 (germline): MGHRA, YSYEKL.

The J gene is TRBJ2-5, the V gene TRBV7-2; D is unresolved. V was pared by 4 bases and J by 4 bases, with 10 bases between. Germline assignment: CDR1 SGHTA and CDR2 FQGNSA. The CDR3 extends over 13 amino acids. The CDR3 region is CASSYGRTETQYF. The DNA for the CDR3 is TGTGCCAGCAGCTATGGAAGGACAGAGACCCAGTACTTC. The complete variable domain, with remaining parts taken from reference TRBV7-2 and TRBJ2-5, reads GAGVSQSPSNKVTEKGKDVELRCDPISGHTALYWYRQSLGQGLEFLIYFQGNSAPDKSGLPSDRFSAERTGGSVSTLTIQRTQQEDSAVYLCASSYGRTETQYFGPGTRLLVL.

This chain connects TRBV9 to TRBJ2-1; possibly TRBD1 for D (6 bases). This CDR3 is 18 amino acids long. Between the trimmed V and J ends, which lost 3 bases and 1 base, there was a span of 20 bases. CDR1 is SGDLS and CDR2 is YYNGEE in the germline V gene. Written as DNA, the CDR3 is TGTGCCAGCAGCGCACAAGGGACAATCCTTTCGTCCTACAATGAGCAGTTCTTC. Protein product: CASSAQGTILSSYNEQFF.

The rearrangement links TRBV5-5 to TRBJ1-2; D is possibly TRBD1 (5 bases). CDR1 is SGHKS, CDR2 YYEKEE, per germline (reference sequence). The CDR3 is made up of 16 amino acids. The germline V and J ends were trimmed by 2 bases and 2 bases, with 16 bases remaining between them. The CDR3 bases are TGTGCCAGCAGCTTTCTCCCTCTTTCAGGGAACTATGGCTACACCTTC. Translating gives CASSFLPLSGNYGYTF.

The chain links TRBV7-3 to TRBJ1-1; 8 bases are shared with TRBD1. CDR1 SGHTA and CDR2 FQGTGA come from the germline V gene. The CDR3 runs 13 residues. Losses at the gene ends were 4 bases for V and 6 bases for J; bases not matched to a gene: 4. The chain's CDR3 is CASSSDRGSEAFF. The CDR3 DNA reads as TGTGCCAGCAGCTCCGACAGGGGATCTGAAGCTTTCTTT.

V gene TRBV11-3 combines with J gene TRBJ2-1; 7 nucleotides match TRBD2. Per germline, CDR1 SGHNT and CDR2 YENEEA. This CDR3 contains 15 residues. V trimming: 1 base; J trimming: 2 bases; junction bases outside the gene matches: 2. The CDR3 bases are TGTGCCAGCAGCTTAGCTAGCGGACCCTACAATGAGCAGTTCTTC. It translates to CASSLASGPYNEQFF.

The J gene is TRBJ1-1, the V gene TRBV19, with D maybe TRBD1 (6 bases). The CDR3 sequence is 15 residues long. The V and J ends lost 1 base and 3 bases respectively, with 12 bases between them. Per germline, CDR1 LNHDA and CDR2 SQIVND (reference sequence). Here the CDR3 DNA reads TGTGCCAGTAGTATAGGACAGGTTCGAGACACTGAAGCTTTCTTT. Amino acid sequence: CASSIGQVRDTEAFF. The full variable domain, in which reference TRBV19 and TRBJ1-1 provide the parts outside the CDR3, is DGGITQSPKYLFRKEGQNVTLSCEQNLNHDAMYWYRQDPGQGLRLIYYSQIVNDFQKGDIAEGYSVSREKKESFPLTVTSAQKNPTAFYLCASSIGQVRDTEAFFGQGTRLTVV.

The chain employs TRBV5-4 and TRBJ2-5, with a tentative D call TRBD2 (6 bases). The J call may not be correct, given that the DNA end is closer to TRBJ2-7. Germline CDR1 is SGHNT and CDR2 is YYREEE (reference sequence). The CDR3 contains 16 residues. CDR3 nucleotide sequence: TGTGCCAGCAGCTTGGGGGGGACTGGGAGCTCCTACGAGCAGTACTTC. The encoded protein is CASSLGGTGSSYEQYF.

The V and J genes are TRBV4-1 and TRBJ2-3, with 9 bases fitting TRBD2. Germline CDR1 MGHRA, CDR2 YSYEKL. With V trimmed by 4 bases and J by 5 bases, 10 bases remained unmatched. The CDR3 runs 16 residues. The DNA for the CDR3 is TGCGCCAGCAGCCTCGGACTAGCGAAAGGTAGAGATACGCAGTATTTT. Protein product: CASSLGLAKGRDTQYF.

This chain connects TRBV4-3 to TRBJ1-2; D is unclear. CDR3 size: 15 residues. Germline V lookup: CDR1 LGHNA, CDR2 YSLEER. V was trimmed by 1 base and J by 2 bases, leaving 11 bases between them. CDR3 region: CASSQVMSQNYGYTF. CDR3 DNA sequence: TGCGCCAGCAGCCAAGTTATGTCGCAGAACTATGGCTACACCTTC.

V is TRBV7-2 and J is TRBJ1-2; no definite D call. The CDR3 is made up of 15 amino acids. CDR1 is SGHTA and CDR2 is FQGNSA in the germline V gene. V lost 5 bases to trimming and J lost 7 bases, with 20 bases between them. In DNA form, the CDR3 reads TGTGCCAGCAGCGACACATTGGCGGGCTCGGGTGGCTACACCTTC. It codes for CASSDTLAGSGGYTF.